This TCR beta chain was sequenced during a study of blood T cell repertoires in COVID-19. Across the whole study: In each case, the material was cDNA or gDNA derived from T cells, B-cell-depleted T cells, or PBMCs.

The V end was cut by 2 bases, the J end by 12 bases, with 14 bases between. This CDR3 spans 13 amino acids. Germline values: CDR1 MNHEY, CDR2 SMNVEV (reference sequence). Original processing notes: Estimated nucleated cell counts came from reference gene primer amplification. TCRdb's table, derived via immunoSEQ multiplex PCR, lists solely in-frame clones and lacks some. The V and J calls and clone size are taken from that table; D and trimming were inferred from the DNA. The table includes hundreds of thousands of clones, 81% detected once. The sample comprised peripheral blood. The chain recombines TRBV27 with TRBJ2-1, with D tentatively TRBD2 (6 bases). The origin of this receptor is a woman aged 80 or older with acute or convalescent COVID-19. The DNA of the CDR3 is TGTGCCAGCAGTTTACGCCTGACTAGGGGGCAGTTCTTC. Its translation is CASSLRLTRGQFF.